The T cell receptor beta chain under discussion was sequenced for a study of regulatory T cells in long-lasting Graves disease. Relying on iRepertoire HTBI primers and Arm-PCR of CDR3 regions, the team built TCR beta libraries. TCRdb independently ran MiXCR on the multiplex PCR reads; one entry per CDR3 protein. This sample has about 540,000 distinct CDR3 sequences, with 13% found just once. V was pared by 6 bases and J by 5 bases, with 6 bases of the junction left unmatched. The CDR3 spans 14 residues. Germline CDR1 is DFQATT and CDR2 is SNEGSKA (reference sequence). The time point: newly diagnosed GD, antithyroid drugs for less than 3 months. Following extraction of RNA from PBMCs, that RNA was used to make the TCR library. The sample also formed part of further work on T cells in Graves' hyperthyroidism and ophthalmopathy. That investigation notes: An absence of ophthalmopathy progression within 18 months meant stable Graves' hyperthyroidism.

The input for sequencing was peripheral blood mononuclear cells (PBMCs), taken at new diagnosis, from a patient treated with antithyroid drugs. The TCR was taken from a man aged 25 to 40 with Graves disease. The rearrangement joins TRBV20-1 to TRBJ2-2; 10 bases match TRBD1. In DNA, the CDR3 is TGCAGTGCCTGGGACAGGGGCCGGACCGGGGAGCTGTTTTTT. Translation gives CSAWDRGRTGELFF.